This TCR beta chain is from a study of T-cell reconstitution after alpha-beta-depleted transplantation in children. The study, taken as a whole, reports: The study reportedly traced alpha-beta T cells about two months after transplant to several hundred expanded graft clones. Newly produced T cells mostly accounted for T-cell counts and diversity one year post-transplant.

CDR3 length: 20 amino acids. V gave up 0 bases and J gave up 3 bases, with 27 bases separating them. Germline V gives CDR1 ENHRY, CDR2 SYGVKD. Construction of the TCRbeta library involved unique molecular identifiers. Using its own MiXCR run on the PCR reads, TCRdb lists one record per CDR3 protein. The repertoire holds around 200,000 distinct CDR3 sequences, with 7.5% to 9.5% as singletons. This clonotype was recorded a few times. The antigen remains undetermined. The rearrangement links TRBV10-3 to TRBJ2-7, with a possible D match to TRBD2 (5 bases). Sequenced material: PBMCs, mostly from graft donor cells, taken 360 days after TCRalphabeta/CD19-depleted stem cell transplant. This receptor was obtained from a male patient between 2 and 10 years old who had a stem cell transplant for acute myeloid leukemia, so the T cells may come from the graft donor. The CDR3 DNA sequence: TGTGCCATCAGTGAGTCGAGTGAGGCTAGTACGCGGGCGGCGTTCTACGAGCAGTACTTC. This codes for CAISESSEASTRAAFYEQYF.